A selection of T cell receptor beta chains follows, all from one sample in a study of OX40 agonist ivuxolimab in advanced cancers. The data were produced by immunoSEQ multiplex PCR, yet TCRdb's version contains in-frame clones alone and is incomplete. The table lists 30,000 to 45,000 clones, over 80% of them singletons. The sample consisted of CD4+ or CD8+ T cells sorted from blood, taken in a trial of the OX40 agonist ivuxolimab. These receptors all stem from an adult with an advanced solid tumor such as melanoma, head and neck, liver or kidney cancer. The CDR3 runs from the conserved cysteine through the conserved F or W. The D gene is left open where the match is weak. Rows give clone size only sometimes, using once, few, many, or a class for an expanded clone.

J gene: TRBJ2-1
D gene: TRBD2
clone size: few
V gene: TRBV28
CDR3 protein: CASSLWGSGSDEQFF
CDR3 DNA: TGTGCCAGCAGCTTATGGGGTAGCGGGAGTGATGAGCAGTTCTTC

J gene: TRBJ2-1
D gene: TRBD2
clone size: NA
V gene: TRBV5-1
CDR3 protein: CASSLDLAGNGEQFF
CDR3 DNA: TGCGCCAGCAGCTTGGACCTAGCGGGGAATGGGGAGCAGTTCTTC

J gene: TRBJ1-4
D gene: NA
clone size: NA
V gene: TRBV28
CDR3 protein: CASSTGGTTNEKLFF
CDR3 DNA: TGTGCCAGCAGCACCGGGGGCACAACTAATGAAAAACTGTTTTTT

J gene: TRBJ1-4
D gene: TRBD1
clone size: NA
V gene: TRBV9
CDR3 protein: CASSERTGGSEKLFF
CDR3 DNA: TGTGCCAGCAGCGAAAGGACAGGGGGCAGTGAAAAACTGTTTTTT

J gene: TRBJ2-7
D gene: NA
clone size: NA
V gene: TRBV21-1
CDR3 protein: CASSKVDRDRDSWETYEQYF
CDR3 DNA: TGTGCCAGCAGCAAAGTAGACCGGGACAGGGATAGTTGGGAGACCTACGAGCAGTACTTC

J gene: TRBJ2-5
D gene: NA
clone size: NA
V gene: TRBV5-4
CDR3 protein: CASSSPGGGETQYF
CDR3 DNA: TGTGCCAGCAGCTCTCCAGGGGGGGGAGAGACCCAGTACTTC

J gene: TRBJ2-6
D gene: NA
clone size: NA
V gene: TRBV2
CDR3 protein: CASSDGMLGANVLTF
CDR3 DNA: TGTGCCAGCAGTGACGGGATGTTGGGGGCCAACGTCCTGACTTTC

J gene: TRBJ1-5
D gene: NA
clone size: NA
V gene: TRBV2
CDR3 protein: CASTVTVNQPQHF
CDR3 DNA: TGTGCCAGCACGGTGACCGTCAATCAGCCCCAGCATTTT

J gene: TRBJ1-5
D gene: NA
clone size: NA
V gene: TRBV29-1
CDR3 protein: CSVGEGSNQPQHF
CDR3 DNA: TGCAGCGTTGGGGAGGGTAGCAATCAGCCCCAGCATTTT

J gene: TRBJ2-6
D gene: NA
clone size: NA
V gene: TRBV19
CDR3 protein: CASSITLGLGANVLTF
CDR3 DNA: TGTGCCAGTAGTATAACTCTTGGCTTGGGGGCCAACGTCCTGACTTTC

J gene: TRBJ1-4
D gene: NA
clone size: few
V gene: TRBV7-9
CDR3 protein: CASSLDRFLREKLFF
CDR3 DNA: TGTGCCAGCAGCCTCGACAGATTTTTAAGGGAAAAACTGTTTTTT

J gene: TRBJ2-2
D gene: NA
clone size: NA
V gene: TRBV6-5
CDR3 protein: CASSSGAQTGELFF
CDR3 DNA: TGTGCCAGCAGCTCGGGGGCGCAAACCGGGGAGCTGTTTTTT

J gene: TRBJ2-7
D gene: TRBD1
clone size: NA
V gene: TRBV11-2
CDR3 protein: CASSLRTGESHEQYF
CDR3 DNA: TGTGCCAGCAGCTTAAGGACAGGGGAGTCCCACGAGCAGTACTTC

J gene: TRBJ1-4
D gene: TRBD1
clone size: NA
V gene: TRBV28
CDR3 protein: CASSSGQRKLFF
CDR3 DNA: TGTGCCAGCAGTTCGGGACAGAGAAAACTGTTTTTT

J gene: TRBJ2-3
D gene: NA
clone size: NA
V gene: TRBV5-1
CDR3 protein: CASGPGLSTDTQYF
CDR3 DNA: TGCGCCAGCGGACCAGGGCTTAGCACAGATACGCAGTATTTT

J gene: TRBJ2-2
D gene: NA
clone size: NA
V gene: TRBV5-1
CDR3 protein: CASSFQAGNTGELFF
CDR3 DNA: TGCGCCAGCAGCTTTCAGGCGGGGAACACCGGGGAGCTGTTTTTT

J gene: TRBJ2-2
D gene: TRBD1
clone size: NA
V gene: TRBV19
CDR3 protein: CASSVQGADTGELFF
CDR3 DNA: TGTGCCAGTAGTGTACAGGGGGCTGACACCGGGGAGCTGTTTTTT

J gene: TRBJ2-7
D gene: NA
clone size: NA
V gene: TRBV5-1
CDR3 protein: CASSPASGPYEQYF
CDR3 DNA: TGCGCCAGCAGTCCCGCGAGCGGCCCCTACGAGCAGTACTTC

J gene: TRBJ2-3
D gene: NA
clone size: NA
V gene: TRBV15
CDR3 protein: CATSRDIAFTDTQYF
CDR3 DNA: TGTGCCACCAGCAGAGATATAGCTTTCACAGATACGCAGTATTTT

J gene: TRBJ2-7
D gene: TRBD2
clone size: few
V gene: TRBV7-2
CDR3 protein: CASSPRAGVPYEQYF
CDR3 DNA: TGTGCCAGCAGCCCTCGAGCGGGAGTTCCCTACGAGCAGTACTTC

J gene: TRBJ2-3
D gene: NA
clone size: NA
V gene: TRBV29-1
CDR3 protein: CSGSQGPADTQYF
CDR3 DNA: TGCAGCGGATCCCAGGGGCCCGCGGATACGCAGTATTTT

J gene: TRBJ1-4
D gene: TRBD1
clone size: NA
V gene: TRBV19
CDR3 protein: CASSRGTEEKLFF
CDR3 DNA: TGTGCCAGTTCTCGGGGGACAGAAGAAAAACTGTTTTTT

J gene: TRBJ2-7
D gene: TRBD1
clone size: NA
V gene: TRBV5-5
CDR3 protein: CASSLGQGKDEQYF
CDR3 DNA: TGTGCCAGCAGCTTGGGACAGGGTAAGGACGAGCAGTACTTC

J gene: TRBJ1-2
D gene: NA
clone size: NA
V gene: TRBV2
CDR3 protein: CASIRGARGYTF
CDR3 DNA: TGTGCCAGTATAAGGGGCGCACGGGGCTACACCTTC

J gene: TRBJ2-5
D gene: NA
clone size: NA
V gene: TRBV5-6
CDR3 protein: CASSLGVAQETQYF
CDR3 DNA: TGTGCCAGCAGCTTGGGGGTAGCCCAAGAGACCCAGTACTTC

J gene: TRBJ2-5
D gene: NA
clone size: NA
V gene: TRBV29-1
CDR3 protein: CSAVRGPETQYF
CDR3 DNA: TGCAGCGCCGTCCGGGGGCCGGAGACCCAGTACTTC

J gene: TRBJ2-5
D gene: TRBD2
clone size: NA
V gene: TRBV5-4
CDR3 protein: CASSLGAGGRQETQYF
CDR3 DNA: TGTGCCAGCAGCTTGGGAGCGGGAGGTCGTCAAGAGACCCAGTACTTC

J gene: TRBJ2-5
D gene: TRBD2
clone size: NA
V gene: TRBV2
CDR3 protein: CASTLAGGPQETQYF
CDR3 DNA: TGTGCCAGCACGTTAGCGGGAGGTCCCCAAGAGACCCAGTACTTC

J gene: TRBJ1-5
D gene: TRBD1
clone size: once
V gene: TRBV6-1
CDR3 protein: CASSEALGQGTQPQHF
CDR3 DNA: TGTGCCAGCAGTGAAGCATTGGGACAGGGGACCCAGCCCCAGCATTTT

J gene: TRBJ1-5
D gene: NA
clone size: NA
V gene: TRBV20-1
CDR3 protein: CSAVEGPQHF
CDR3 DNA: TGCAGCGCCGTCGAGGGGCCCCAGCATTTT

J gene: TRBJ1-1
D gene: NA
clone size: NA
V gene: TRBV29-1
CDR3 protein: CSVERQTMNTEAFF
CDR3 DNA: TGCAGCGTTGAAAGACAGACCATGAACACTGAAGCTTTCTTT

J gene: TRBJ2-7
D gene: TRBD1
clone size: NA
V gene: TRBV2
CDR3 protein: CNRGRGTYEQYF
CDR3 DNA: TGTAACAGGGGCAGGGGGACCTACGAGCAGTACTTC

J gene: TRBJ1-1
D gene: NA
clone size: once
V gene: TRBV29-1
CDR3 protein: CSASIRGGTEAFF
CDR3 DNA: TGCAGCGCCTCCATACGGGGTGGCACTGAAGCTTTCTTT

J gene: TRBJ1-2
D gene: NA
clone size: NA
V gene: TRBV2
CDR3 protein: CASSLSGQAGGYTF
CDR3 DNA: TGTGCCAGCAGTCTGTCGGGACAAGCCGGGGGCTACACCTTC

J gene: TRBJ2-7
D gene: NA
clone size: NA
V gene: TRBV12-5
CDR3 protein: CASGPQRDTIYEQYF
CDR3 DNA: TGTGCTAGTGGTCCCCAGAGGGATACGATTTACGAGCAGTACTTC

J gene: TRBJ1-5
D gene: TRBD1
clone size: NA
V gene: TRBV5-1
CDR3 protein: CASSPRQGRNSNQPQHF
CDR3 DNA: TGCGCCAGCAGCCCCCGACAGGGGAGAAATAGCAATCAGCCCCAGCATTTT

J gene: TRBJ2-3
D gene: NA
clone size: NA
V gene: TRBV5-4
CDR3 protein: CASSLNQGRTDTQYF
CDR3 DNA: TGTGCCAGCAGCTTAAATCAGGGGCGCACAGATACGCAGTATTTT

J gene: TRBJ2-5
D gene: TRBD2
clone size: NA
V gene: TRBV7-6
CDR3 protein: CASRQSSGQETQYF
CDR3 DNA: TGTGCCAGCAGACAATCTAGCGGCCAAGAGACCCAGTACTTC

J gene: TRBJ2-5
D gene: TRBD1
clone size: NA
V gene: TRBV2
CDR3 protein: CASRDRGFETQYF
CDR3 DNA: TGTGCCAGCAGGGACAGGGGGTTCGAGACCCAGTACTTC

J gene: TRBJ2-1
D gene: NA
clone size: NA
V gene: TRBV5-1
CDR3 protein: CASSLGFGRQDEQFF
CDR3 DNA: TGCGCCAGCAGCTTGGGGTTTGGCCGTCAGGATGAGCAGTTCTTC

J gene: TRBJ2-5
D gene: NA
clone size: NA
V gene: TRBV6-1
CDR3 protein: CASSDGWARYQETQYF
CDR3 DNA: TGTGCCAGCAGTGACGGATGGGCCCGATACCAAGAGACCCAGTACTTC

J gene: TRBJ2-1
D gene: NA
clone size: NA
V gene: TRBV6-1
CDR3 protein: CASIAGYSYYNEQFF
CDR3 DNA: TGTGCCAGCATTGCAGGGTATAGTTATTACAATGAGCAGTTCTTC

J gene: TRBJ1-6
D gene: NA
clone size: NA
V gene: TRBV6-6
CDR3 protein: CASSPGTWLDSPLHF
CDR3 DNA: TGTGCCAGCAGTCCAGGGACCTGGCTGGATTCACCCCTCCACTTT